This section outlines one T cell receptor beta chain sequence together with its context. The V and J ends lost 8 bases and 0 bases respectively, with 15 bases between them. CDR3 length equals 15 residues. The germline V gene has CDR1 SGHDT and CDR2 YYEEEE. The data belong to a study of blood T cell repertoires in COVID-19. On the study more broadly: Samples came from the United States, Italy and Spain, spanning acute and convalescent COVID-19.

Under the authors' procedure: Nucleated cell number was recorded as an estimate derived from reference gene primer amplification. Some clones are missing from TCRdb's copy, which holds only in-frame ones; the method was immunoSEQ multiplex PCR. The V and J calls and the clone size are those of that table, but D and trimming were determined from the DNA. The sample contains roughly 230,000 clones, about nine tenths of which appear only once. The receptor comes from a man aged 65-85 years with acute or convalescent COVID-19. The sequenced sample was peripheral blood. This chain links TRBV5-6 with TRBJ2-4, with a weak D call TRBD2 (5 bases). In DNA form, the CDR3 reads TGTGCCAGTTCAACGGGGATTTTAGCCAAAAACATTCAGTACTTC. Protein sequence: CASSTGILAKNIQYF.